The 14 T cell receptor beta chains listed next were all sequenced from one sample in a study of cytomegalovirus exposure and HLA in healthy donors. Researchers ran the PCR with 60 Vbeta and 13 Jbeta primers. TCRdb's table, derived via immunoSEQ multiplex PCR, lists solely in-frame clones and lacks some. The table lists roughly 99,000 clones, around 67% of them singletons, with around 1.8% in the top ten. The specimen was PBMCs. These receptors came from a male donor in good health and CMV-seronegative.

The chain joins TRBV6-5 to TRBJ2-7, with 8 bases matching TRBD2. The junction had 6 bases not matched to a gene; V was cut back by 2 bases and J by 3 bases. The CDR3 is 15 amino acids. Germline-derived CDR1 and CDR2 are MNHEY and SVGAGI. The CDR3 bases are TGTGCCAGCAGTTACATGGGCGGGAGGAACTACGAGCAGTACTTC. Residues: CASSYMGGRNYEQYF.

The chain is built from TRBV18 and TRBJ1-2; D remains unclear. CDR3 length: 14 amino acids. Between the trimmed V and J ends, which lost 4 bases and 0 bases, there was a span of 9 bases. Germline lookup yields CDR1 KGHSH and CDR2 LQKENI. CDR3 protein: CASSQPGSNYGYTF. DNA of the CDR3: TGTGCCAGCTCACAGCCAGGCTCTAACTATGGCTACACCTTC.

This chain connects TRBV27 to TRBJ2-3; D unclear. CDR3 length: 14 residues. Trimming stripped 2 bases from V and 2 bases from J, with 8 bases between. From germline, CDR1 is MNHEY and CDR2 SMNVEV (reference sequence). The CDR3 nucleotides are TGTGCCAGCAGTTTAGCGGCCTACACAGATACGCAGTATTTT. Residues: CASSLAAYTDTQYF.

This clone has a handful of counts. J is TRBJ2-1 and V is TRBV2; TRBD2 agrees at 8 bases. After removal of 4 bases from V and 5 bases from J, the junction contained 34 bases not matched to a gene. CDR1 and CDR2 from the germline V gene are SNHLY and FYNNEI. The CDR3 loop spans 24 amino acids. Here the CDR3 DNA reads TGTGCCAGCAGTGGCCTCCGGGGGCACCATACCGGGACTAGTCCTTCTTGGATAAACAATGAGCAGTTCTTC. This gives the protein CASSGLRGHHTGTSPSWINNEQFF. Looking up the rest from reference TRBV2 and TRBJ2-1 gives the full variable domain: EPEVTQTPSHQVTQMGQEVILRCVPISNHLYFYWYRQILGQKVEFLVSFYNNEISEKSEIFDDQFSVERPDGSNFTLKIRSTKLEDSAMYFCASSGLRGHHTGTSPSWINNEQFFGPGTRLTVL.

The CDR3 reads CASSPPGFQETQYF. The CDR3 DNA reads TGTGCCAGCAGTCCGCCAGGGTTCCAAGAGACCCAGTACTTC. V and J are TRBV6-1 and TRBJ2-5, with TRBD1 as a possible D gene (5 bases). This CDR3 region has 14 residues. Deletions cut 5 bases from V and 1 base from J, with 11 bases between. Germline V gene sequence: CDR1 MNHNS, CDR2 SASEGT.

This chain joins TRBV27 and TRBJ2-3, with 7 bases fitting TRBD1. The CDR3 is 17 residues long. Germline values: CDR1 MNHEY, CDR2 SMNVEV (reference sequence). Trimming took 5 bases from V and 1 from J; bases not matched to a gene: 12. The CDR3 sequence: CASSQTTGTLGTDTQYF. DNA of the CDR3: TGTGCCAGCAGTCAGACGACAGGGACGTTGGGCACAGATACGCAGTATTTT.

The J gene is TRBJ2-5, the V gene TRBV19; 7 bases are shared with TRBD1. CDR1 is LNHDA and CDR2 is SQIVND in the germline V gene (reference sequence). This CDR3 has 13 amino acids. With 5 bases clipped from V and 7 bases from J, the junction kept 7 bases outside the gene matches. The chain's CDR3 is CASSEGAGGTQYF. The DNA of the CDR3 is TGTGCCAGTAGTGAGGGGGCAGGGGGGACCCAGTACTTC.

Here the CDR3 DNA reads TGTGCCAGCAGCTTGGGGAGTGAATCCTACGAGCAGTACTTC. This sequence encodes CASSLGSESYEQYF. The chain has TRBV5-6 and TRBJ2-7; no reliable D call. Germline-derived CDR1 and CDR2 are SGHDT and YYEEEE. Trimming took 0 bases from V and 1 from J, leaving 8 bases between them. This CDR3 region has 14 residues.

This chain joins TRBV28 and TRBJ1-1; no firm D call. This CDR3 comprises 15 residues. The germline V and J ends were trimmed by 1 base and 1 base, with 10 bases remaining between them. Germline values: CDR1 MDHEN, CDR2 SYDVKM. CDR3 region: CASSLYDSANTEAFF. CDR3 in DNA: TGTGCCAGCAGTTTATACGATAGCGCGAACACTGAAGCTTTCTTT.

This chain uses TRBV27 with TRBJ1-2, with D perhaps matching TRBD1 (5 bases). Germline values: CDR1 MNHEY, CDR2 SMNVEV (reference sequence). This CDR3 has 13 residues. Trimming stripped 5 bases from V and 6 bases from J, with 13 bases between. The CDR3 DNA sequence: TGTGCCAGCAGTAAATTTCAGGGAAATGGCTACACCTTC. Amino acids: CASSKFQGNGYTF.

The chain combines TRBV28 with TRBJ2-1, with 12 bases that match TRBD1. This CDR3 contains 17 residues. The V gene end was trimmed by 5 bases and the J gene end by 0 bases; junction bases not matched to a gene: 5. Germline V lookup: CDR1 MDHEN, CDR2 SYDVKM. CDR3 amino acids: CASSPPGQGASYNEQFF. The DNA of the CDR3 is TGTGCCAGCAGTCCCCCGGGACAGGGGGCCTCCTACAATGAGCAGTTCTTC.

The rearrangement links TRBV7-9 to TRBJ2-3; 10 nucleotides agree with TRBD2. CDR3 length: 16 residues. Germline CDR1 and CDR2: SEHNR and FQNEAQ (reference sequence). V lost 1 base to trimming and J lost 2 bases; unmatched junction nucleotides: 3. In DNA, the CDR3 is TGTGCCAGCAGCTTAGTTGGGACTAGCGCCACAGATACGCAGTATTTT. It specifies CASSLVGTSATDTQYF.

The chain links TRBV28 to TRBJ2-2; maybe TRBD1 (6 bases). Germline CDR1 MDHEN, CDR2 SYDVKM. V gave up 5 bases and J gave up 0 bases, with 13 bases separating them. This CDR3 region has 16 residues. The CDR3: CASSRRGNANTGELFF. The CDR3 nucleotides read TGTGCCAGCAGTCGCAGGGGAAACGCGAACACCGGGGAGCTGTTTTTT.

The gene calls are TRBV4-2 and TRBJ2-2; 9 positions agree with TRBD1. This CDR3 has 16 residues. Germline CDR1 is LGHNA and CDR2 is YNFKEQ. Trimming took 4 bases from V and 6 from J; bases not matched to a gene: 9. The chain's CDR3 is CASSLPGQGAAGELFF. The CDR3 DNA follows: TGTGCCAGCAGCCTTCCGGGACAGGGTGCGGCCGGGGAGCTGTTTTTT.